This record covers a single T cell receptor beta chain. The sample is drawn from a study of T-cell reconstitution after alpha-beta-depleted transplantation in children. Molecular barcoding with unique molecular identifiers was used for the TCRbeta library. In TCRdb, the PCR reads were re-called with MiXCR into one record per CDR3 protein. The sample shows approximately 390,000 distinct CDR3 sequences, approximately 10% of them seen only once. Trimming took 4 bases from V and 1 from J; bases not matched to a gene: 9. The V gene's germline CDR1 is ENHRY and CDR2 SYGVKD. This CDR3 is built from 16 residues.

The sample here was PBMCs from the stem cell graft donor, taken from the stem cell graft. This sequence originates from a human donor who donated a stem cell graft to a child with acute myeloid leukemia. The rearrangement uses TRBV10-3 and TRBJ1-1; 7 positions match TRBD1. CDR3 protein: CAISGGTVGENTEAFF. CDR3 DNA: TGTGCCATCAGTGGGGGGACAGTAGGTGAGAACACTGAAGCTTTCTTT.